One and the same sample provided the 31 T cell receptor beta chains below, sequenced in a study of cytomegalovirus exposure and HLA in healthy donors. The PCR employed 60 Vbeta primers together with 13 Jbeta primers. Clones were sequenced by immunoSEQ multiplex PCR, and TCRdb holds only the in-frame ones, with some missing. The table includes around 140,000 clones, less than 80% detected once. Sequencing input: PBMCs. The source is a female donor in good health and CMV-seropositive.

The count of this clone is one. The chain links TRBV4-2 to TRBJ2-2; D unclear. The length of the CDR3 is 15 residues. CDR1 is LGHNA, CDR2 YNFKEQ, per germline. V was trimmed by 0 bases and J by 1 base, leaving 6 bases between them. The CDR3, as DNA: TGTGCCAGCAGCCAAGAGGCCTGGAACACCGGGGAGCTGTTTTTT. Its translation is CASSQEAWNTGELFF.

V and J are TRBV28 and TRBJ2-5, with TRBD2 identical over 13 bases. The germline gives CDR1 MDHEN, CDR2 SYDVKM. The CDR3 loop spans 17 amino acids. The V gene end was trimmed by 6 bases and the J gene end by 5 bases; junction bases not matched to a gene: 12. DNA for the CDR3: TGTGCCAGCAGATCTACTAGCGGGAGGGCCAGGGGGGAGACCCAGTACTTC. It encodes CASRSTSGRARGETQYF.

This chain joins TRBV7-9 and TRBJ1-1; no clear D. The ends were cut back, 4 bases at V and 5 bases at J, with 8 bases in the middle. This CDR3 spans 12 amino acids. Per the germline V gene, CDR1 is SEHNR and CDR2 is FQNEAQ (reference sequence). The CDR3 bases are TGTGCCAGCAGCTGGCTGTTGACTGAAGCTTTCTTT. Translation gives CASSWLLTEAFF.

V and J are TRBV2 and TRBJ1-5; 7 positions agree with TRBD1. CDR1 SNHLY and CDR2 FYNNEI come from the germline V gene. The length of the CDR3 is 13 residues. J gave up 4 bases and V 6 bases, and 3 bases lay outside the gene matches. CDR3 bases: TGTGCCAGCAGGGGGACAGCAAATCAGCCCCAGCATTTT. As protein: CASRGTANQPQHF.

This clone was detected a few times. The V and J genes are TRBV6-1 and TRBJ2-7; TRBD2 aligns across 11 bases. CDR3 length: 14 amino acids. The germline V gene has CDR1 MNHNS and CDR2 SASEGT. Trimming took 5 bases from V and 3 from J; bases not matched to a gene: 3. The CDR3 nucleotides read TGTGCCAGCAGTCCCCTAGCGGGGGGCTACGAGCAGTACTTC. Translating gives CASSPLAGGYEQYF.

The V and J genes are TRBV6-5 and TRBJ2-3; the D is unclear. Germline-derived CDR1 and CDR2 are MNHEY and SVGAGI. This CDR3 is 14 amino acids long. V was pared by 6 bases and J by 2 bases, with 12 bases between. The CDR3 here is CASSRVGFTDTQYF. As DNA, the CDR3 is TGTGCCAGCAGCCGCGTCGGGTTCACAGATACGCAGTATTTT.

The chain employs TRBV5-4 and TRBJ1-1; D not certain. CDR3 length: 14 residues. Germline values: CDR1 SGHNT, CDR2 YYREEE (reference sequence). The V gene lost 3 bases and the J gene lost 3 bases, with 12 bases spanning the gap. The CDR3 sequence: CASSSLFPDTEAFF. The CDR3 DNA is TGTGCCAGCAGCTCCCTTTTTCCGGACACTGAAGCTTTCTTT.

This clone was observed once. DNA of the CDR3: TGTGCCAGTAGTACTCGACAGGGGTGGGGCTACACCTTC. This gives the protein CASSTRQGWGYTF. The V and J genes are TRBV19 and TRBJ1-2; 8 bases are shared with TRBD1. CDR3 size: 13 residues. V lost 4 bases, J lost 8 bases, and 6 bases stayed unmatched. The germline V gene encodes CDR1 LNHDA and CDR2 SQIVND (reference sequence).

The chain joins TRBV5-4 to TRBJ2-1; 10 bases are shared with TRBD1. Per germline, CDR1 SGHNT and CDR2 YYREEE (reference sequence). The V and J ends lost 0 bases and 9 bases, in that order; junction bases with no gene match: 6. The CDR3 sequence is 15 residues long. DNA of the CDR3: TGTGCCAGCAGCTTGGAAGGGACAGGGGCTAGTGAGCAGTTCTTC. Translating gives CASSLEGTGASEQFF. The full variable domain, completed using reference TRBV5-4 and TRBJ2-1, is ETGVTQSPTHLIKTRGQQVTLRCSSQSGHNTVSWYQQALGQGPQFIFQYYREEENGRGNFPPRFSGLQFPNYSSELNVNALELDDSALYLCASSLEGTGASEQFFGPGTRLTVL.

This clone appeared once. One junction end disagrees with the germline gene, perhaps due to a read error. The rearrangement links TRBV7-9 to TRBJ2-7; tentative D call: TRBD2 (5 bases). This CDR3 is built from 14 residues. Germline values: CDR1 SEHNR, CDR2 FQNEAQ (reference sequence). Here the CDR3 DNA reads TGTTCCAGCAGCCCAGCGGTGGTCCCCTCCGAGCAGTACTTC. Translating it yields CSSSPAVVPSEQYF.

V gene TRBV6-1 combines with J gene TRBJ1-5; D gene unclear. V lost 3 bases and J 0 bases, leaving 6 bases between the germline ends. CDR3 size: 14 residues. Germline V lookup: CDR1 MNHNS, CDR2 SASEGT. CDR3 in amino acids: CASSDPGSNQPQHF. Here the CDR3 DNA reads TGTGCCAGCAGTGATCCGGGTAGCAATCAGCCCCAGCATTTT.

The chain joins TRBV2 to TRBJ1-1; possibly TRBD1 for D (6 bases). The CDR3 is 14 amino acids. V shed 3 bases and J shed 0 bases, with 8 bases lying between them. Per the germline V gene, CDR1 is SNHLY and CDR2 is FYNNEI. CDR3 amino acids: CASSDDRLNTEAFF. The CDR3 DNA reads TGTGCCAGCAGTGACGACAGGCTGAACACTGAAGCTTTCTTT.

This clone was detected only once. The chain recombines TRBV5-1 with TRBJ2-5, with TRBD2 identical over 11 bases. The junction had 5 bases not matched to a gene; V was cut back by 6 bases and J by 1 base. Germline assignment: CDR1 SGHRS and CDR2 YFSETQ. The CDR3 has 15 amino acids. The CDR3 loop is CASNLGTSGQETQYF. CDR3 DNA: TGCGCCAGCAATCTTGGGACTAGCGGCCAAGAGACCCAGTACTTC.

This clone was detected once. The rearrangement joins TRBV6-1 to TRBJ1-2; 9 bases match TRBD1. The trim removed 6 bases at V and 5 bases at J, leaving 4 bases unmatched. The CDR3 extends over 13 amino acids. CDR1 is MNHNS, CDR2 SASEGT, per germline. The CDR3 sequence is CASSSDRGYGYTF. CDR3 in DNA: TGTGCCAGCAGCTCGGACAGGGGATATGGCTACACCTTC.

Only one count was recorded for this clone. The V call is TRBV5-1, the J call TRBJ1-1, with D possibly matching TRBD1 (5 bases). The CDR3 length is 17 residues. Germline values: CDR1 SGHRS, CDR2 YFSETQ. V dropped 0 bases and J dropped 3 bases, with 18 bases sitting between them. The chain's CDR3 is CASSLAGDPAVDTEAFF. The CDR3, as DNA: TGCGCCAGCAGCTTGGCGGGGGACCCCGCGGTGGACACTGAAGCTTTCTTT.

V usage is TRBV30 and J usage is TRBJ2-7, with D perhaps matching TRBD2 (6 bases). The CDR3 loop spans 14 amino acids. Per the germline V gene, CDR1 is GTSNPN and CDR2 is SVGIG (reference sequence). Between the trimmed V and J ends, which lost 4 bases and 3 bases, there was a span of 16 bases. This CDR3 is CAWKLQLGGYEQYF. CDR3 DNA: TGTGCCTGGAAACTACAGTTGGGAGGCTACGAGCAGTACTTC.

This clone was detected only once. The rearrangement uses TRBV23-1 and TRBJ1-2; 9 bases agree with TRBD1. TRBV23-1 is an ORF, and what it does is uncertain. The CDR3 contains 15 residues. V shed 2 bases, J shed 7 bases, and the junction held 8 bases outside the gene matches. The CDR3 here is CASSQSPDRGAGYTF. The CDR3 region has the DNA TGCGCCAGCAGTCAAAGCCCCGACAGGGGGGCTGGCTACACCTTC.

The chain carries TRBV2 and TRBJ2-3; possible D gene TRBD1, 5 bases. The V end was cut by 8 bases, the J end by 3 bases, with 9 bases between. There are 12 residues in the CDR3. The germline CDR1 and CDR2 sequences are SNHLY and FYNNEI. The CDR3 nucleotides are TGTGCCAGCGATGCAGGGACAGATACGCAGTATTTT. This gives the protein CASDAGTDTQYF.

V usage is TRBV2 and J usage is TRBJ1-1; 11 bases match TRBD1. Germline lookup yields CDR1 SNHLY and CDR2 FYNNEI. J was trimmed by 3 bases and V by 5 bases; bases with no gene match: 8. The CDR3 is 16 amino acids. Here the CDR3 reads CASSIGQGAGHTEAFF. The CDR3 DNA sequence: TGTGCCAGCAGTATAGGACAGGGGGCAGGCCACACTGAAGCTTTCTTT.

The V and J genes are TRBV6-1 and TRBJ1-2; D perhaps matches TRBD1 (6 bases). The germline CDR1 and CDR2 sequences are MNHNS and SASEGT. Trimming left V 8 bases short and J 8 bases short, with 15 bases between. CDR3 size: 12 residues. CDR3 region: CASALTGDGYTF. In nucleotides, the CDR3 is TGTGCCAGCGCTTTGACAGGAGACGGCTACACCTTC.

The chain recombines TRBV11-2 with TRBJ1-1, with a weak D call TRBD1 (6 bases). The CDR3 runs 17 residues. Trimming removed 7 bases at V and 7 bases at J, with 28 bases between. CDR1 SGHAT and CDR2 FQNNGV come from the germline V gene. CDR3 coding DNA: TGTGCCAGCACCAGTTCTAATTGGCGGATCAGGGGTAGTGAAGCTTTCTTT. Translation: CASTSSNWRIRGSEAFF.

The V and J genes are TRBV11-3 and TRBJ2-3; 13 bases align to TRBD2. V trimming: 5 bases; J trimming: 6 bases; junction bases outside the gene matches: 5. The CDR3 runs to 15 residues. Germline V CDR1 and CDR2: SGHNT, YENEEA. The CDR3 is CASSPGLAGVDTQYF. The CDR3 nucleotides are TGTGCCAGCAGCCCTGGACTAGCGGGAGTCGATACGCAGTATTTT. Supplemented by reference TRBV11-3 and TRBJ2-3, the full variable domain reads EAGVVQSPRYKIIEKKQPVAFWCNPISGHNTLYWYLQNLGQGPELLIRYENEEAVDDSQLPKDRFSAERLKGVDSTLKIQPAELGDSAVYLCASSPGLAGVDTQYFGPGTRLTVL.

The chain is built from TRBV28 and TRBJ1-1; perhaps TRBD1 as D (6 bases). The germline CDR1 and CDR2 sequences are MDHEN and SYDVKM. The CDR3 has 14 amino acids. V lost 3 bases, J lost 7 bases, and 15 bases lay in between. The CDR3 here is CASSFLQGWREAFF. The DNA for the CDR3 is TGTGCCAGCAGTTTTTTACAGGGCTGGCGTGAAGCTTTCTTT.

The genes are TRBV10-3 and TRBJ1-6, with D maybe TRBD1 (5 bases). The CDR3 loop spans 14 amino acids. V was pared by 6 bases and J by 5 bases, with 11 bases between. Germline V lookup: CDR1 ENHRY, CDR2 SYGVKD. In nucleotides, the CDR3 is TGTGCCATCAGGGCGACGGGGGATAATTCACCCCTCCACTTT. As protein: CAIRATGDNSPLHF.

The sample holds one count of this clone. This chain connects TRBV5-4 to TRBJ2-2; 8 nucleotides agree with TRBD2. Trimming took 0 bases from V and 4 from J; bases not matched to a gene: 8. Germline CDR1 is SGHNT and CDR2 is YYREEE (reference sequence). CDR3 length: 17 residues. CDR3: CASSLATGGAATGELFF. The CDR3 DNA reads as TGTGCCAGCAGCTTGGCGACGGGAGGGGCGGCCACCGGGGAGCTGTTTTTT.

The gene calls are TRBV4-1 and TRBJ2-5; D is unresolved. Germline CDR1 reads MGHRA; CDR2 reads YSYEKL. The CDR3 length is 16 residues. Trimming cost V 0 bases and J 2 bases, with 13 bases left between them. CDR3 nucleotide sequence: TGCGCCAGCAGCCAAGATTTGGGTTTCGGGCAAGAGACCCAGTACTTC. Its protein is CASSQDLGFGQETQYF.

The chain recombines TRBV10-2 with TRBJ1-1; no reliable D call. This CDR3 region has 16 residues. Germline V gives CDR1 WSHSY, CDR2 SAAADI. V lost 7 bases to trimming and J lost 7 bases, with 25 bases between them. The CDR3 spells CASTVGEAVTDGEAFF. CDR3 nucleotide sequence: TGCGCCAGCACCGTGGGAGAGGCCGTTACGGACGGTGAAGCTTTCTTT.

The genes are TRBV28 and TRBJ1-1; tentative D call: TRBD1 (5 bases). Germline V lookup: CDR1 MDHEN, CDR2 SYDVKM. Trimming removed 6 bases at V and 0 bases at J, with 5 bases between. The CDR3 covers 12 residues. The CDR3 loop is CASSRVNTEAFF. The CDR3 nucleotides read TGTGCCAGCAGCAGGGTGAACACTGAAGCTTTCTTT. The variable domain in full, with the rest retrieved from reference TRBV28 and TRBJ1-1, is DVKVTQSSRYLVKRTGEKVFLECVQDMDHENMFWYRQDPGLGLRLIYFSYDVKMKEKGDIPEGYSVSREKKERFSLILESASTNQTSMYLCASSRVNTEAFFGQGTRLTVV.

Only one count was recorded for this clone. This sequence joins TRBV11-2 and TRBJ2-7; 7 bases fit TRBD2. This CDR3 is 12 amino acids long. Germline loops: CDR1 SGHAT, CDR2 FQNNGV. V shed 6 bases and J 5 bases; nucleotides not matched to a gene: 4. CDR3 residues: CASSRTSDEQYF. The DNA of the CDR3 is TGTGCCAGCAGTCGTACTAGCGACGAGCAGTACTTC.

The rearrangement joins TRBV7-9 to TRBJ2-2; D might be TRBD2 (6 bases). Per germline, CDR1 SEHNR and CDR2 FQNEAQ (reference sequence). V was clipped by 5 bases and J by 6 bases, with 16 bases between them. The CDR3 spans 15 residues. The chain's CDR3 is CASSHRDSAPGELFF. The DNA of the CDR3 is TGTGCCAGCAGCCACCGGGACTCTGCACCCGGGGAGCTGTTTTTT.

The chain employs TRBV29-1 and TRBJ2-2; 8 bases fit TRBD1. This CDR3 has 13 amino acids. Losses at the gene ends were 7 bases for V and 1 base for J; bases not matched to a gene: 2. In germline, CDR1 is SQVTM, CDR2 ANQGSEA. In nucleotides, the CDR3 is TGCAGCGGAGGGACAGGGAACACCGGGGAGCTGTTTTTT. Residues: CSGGTGNTGELFF.